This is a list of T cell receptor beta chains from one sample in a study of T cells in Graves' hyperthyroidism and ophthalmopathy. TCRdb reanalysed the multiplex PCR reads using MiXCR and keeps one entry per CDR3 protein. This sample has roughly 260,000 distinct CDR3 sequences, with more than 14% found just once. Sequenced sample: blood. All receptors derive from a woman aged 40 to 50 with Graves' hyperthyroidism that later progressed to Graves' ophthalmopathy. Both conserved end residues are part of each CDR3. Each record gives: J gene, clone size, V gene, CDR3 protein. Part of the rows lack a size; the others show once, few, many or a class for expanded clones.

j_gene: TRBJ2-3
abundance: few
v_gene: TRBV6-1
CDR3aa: CASSESLANADTQYF

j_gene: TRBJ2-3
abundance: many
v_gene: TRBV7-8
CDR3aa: CASSPPGLAGVRGTDTQYF

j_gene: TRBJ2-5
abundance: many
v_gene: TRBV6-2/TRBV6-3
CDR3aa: CASSTGQETQYF

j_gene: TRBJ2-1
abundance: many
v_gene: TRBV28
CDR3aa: CASSPAWGPLDEQFF

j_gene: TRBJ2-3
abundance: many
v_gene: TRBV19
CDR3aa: CASSNGLYTDTQYF

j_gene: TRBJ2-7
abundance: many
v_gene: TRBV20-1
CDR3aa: CSARDGSAGRQYF

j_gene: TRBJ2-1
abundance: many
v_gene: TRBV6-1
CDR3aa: CASSGRGLVSYNEQFF

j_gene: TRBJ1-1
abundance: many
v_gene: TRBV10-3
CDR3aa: CAISETGLNTEAFF

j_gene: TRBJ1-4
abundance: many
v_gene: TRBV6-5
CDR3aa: CASSSGTSGKGEKLFF

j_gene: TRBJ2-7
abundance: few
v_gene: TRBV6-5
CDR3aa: CASSYAGLQHEQYF

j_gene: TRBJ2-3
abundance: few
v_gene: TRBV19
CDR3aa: CASRDPADTQYF

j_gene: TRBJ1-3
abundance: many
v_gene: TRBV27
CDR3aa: CASSLGAGAGNTIYF

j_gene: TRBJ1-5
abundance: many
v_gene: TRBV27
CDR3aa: CASSLFGEANQPQHF

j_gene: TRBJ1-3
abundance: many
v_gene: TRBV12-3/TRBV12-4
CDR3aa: CASSPPLDSSTIYF

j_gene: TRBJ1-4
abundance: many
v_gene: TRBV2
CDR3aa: CASSEGGKLFF

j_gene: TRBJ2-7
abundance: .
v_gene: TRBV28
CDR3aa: CASIGRTGPHEQYF

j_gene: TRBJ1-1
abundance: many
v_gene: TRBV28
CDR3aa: CASIGTGTEAFF

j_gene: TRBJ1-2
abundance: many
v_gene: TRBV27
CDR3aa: CASSIDRDIPIHGYTF

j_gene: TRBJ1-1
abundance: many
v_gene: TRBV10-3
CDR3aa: CAISSTGNTEAFF

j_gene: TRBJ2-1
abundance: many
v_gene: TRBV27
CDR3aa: CASSLSLNNEQFF

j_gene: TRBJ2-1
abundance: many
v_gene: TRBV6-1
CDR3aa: CASSLWPYNEQFF

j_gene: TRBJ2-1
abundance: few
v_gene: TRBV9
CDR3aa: CASSVEGRGDEQFF

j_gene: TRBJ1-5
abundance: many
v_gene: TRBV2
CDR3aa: CASTGDSNQPQHF

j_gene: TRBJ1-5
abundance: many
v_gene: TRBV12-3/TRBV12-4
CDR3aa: CASSPGQGSAPQHF

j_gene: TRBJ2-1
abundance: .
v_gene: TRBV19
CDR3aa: CASSMGSPNEQFF

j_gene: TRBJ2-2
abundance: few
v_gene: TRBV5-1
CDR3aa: CASSPAPGTSLGELFF

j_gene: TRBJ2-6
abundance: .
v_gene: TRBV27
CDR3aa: CASSLGGPGANVLTF

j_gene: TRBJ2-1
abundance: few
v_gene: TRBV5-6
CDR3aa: CASSFGFGLAESYNEQFF

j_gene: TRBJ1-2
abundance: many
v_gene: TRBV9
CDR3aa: CASSVFAGGVMDGYTF

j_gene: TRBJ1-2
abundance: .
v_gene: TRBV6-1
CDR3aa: CASRGTDRGYTF

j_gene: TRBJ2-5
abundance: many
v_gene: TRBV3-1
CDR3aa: CASSQSGGQETQYF

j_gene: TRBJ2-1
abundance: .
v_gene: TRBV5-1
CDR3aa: CASSDGTIYSSQFF

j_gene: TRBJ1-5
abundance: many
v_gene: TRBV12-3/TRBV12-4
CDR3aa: CASSFLRGVNQPQHF

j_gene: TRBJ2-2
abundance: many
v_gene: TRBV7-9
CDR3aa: CASSLGGQGELFF

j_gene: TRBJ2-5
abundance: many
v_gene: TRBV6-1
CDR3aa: CASSGPSGRLETQYF

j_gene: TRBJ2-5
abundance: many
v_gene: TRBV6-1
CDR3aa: CASSGSGLRETQYF

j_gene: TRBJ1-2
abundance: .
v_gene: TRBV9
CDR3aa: CASGVEGGGNYGYTF

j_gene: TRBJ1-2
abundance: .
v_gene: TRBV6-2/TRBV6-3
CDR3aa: CASSYGGQKIYGYTF

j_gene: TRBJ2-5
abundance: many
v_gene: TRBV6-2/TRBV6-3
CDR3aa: CASSPLFSGRGETQYF

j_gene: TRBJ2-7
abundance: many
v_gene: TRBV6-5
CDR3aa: CASSYSVEGTAYEQYF